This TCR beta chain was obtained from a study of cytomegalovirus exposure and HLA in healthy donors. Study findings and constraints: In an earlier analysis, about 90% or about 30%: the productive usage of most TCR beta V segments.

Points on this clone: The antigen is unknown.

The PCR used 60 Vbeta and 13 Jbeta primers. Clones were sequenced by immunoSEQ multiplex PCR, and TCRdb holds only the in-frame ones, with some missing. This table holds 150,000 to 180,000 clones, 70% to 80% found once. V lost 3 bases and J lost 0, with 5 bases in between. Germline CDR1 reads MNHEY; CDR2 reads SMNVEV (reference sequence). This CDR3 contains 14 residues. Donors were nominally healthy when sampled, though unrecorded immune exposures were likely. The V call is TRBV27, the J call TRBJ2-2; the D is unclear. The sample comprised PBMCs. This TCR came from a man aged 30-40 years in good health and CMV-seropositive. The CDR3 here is CASSFYTNTGELFF. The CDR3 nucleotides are TGTGCCAGCAGTTTTTATACGAACACCGGGGAGCTGTTTTTT.